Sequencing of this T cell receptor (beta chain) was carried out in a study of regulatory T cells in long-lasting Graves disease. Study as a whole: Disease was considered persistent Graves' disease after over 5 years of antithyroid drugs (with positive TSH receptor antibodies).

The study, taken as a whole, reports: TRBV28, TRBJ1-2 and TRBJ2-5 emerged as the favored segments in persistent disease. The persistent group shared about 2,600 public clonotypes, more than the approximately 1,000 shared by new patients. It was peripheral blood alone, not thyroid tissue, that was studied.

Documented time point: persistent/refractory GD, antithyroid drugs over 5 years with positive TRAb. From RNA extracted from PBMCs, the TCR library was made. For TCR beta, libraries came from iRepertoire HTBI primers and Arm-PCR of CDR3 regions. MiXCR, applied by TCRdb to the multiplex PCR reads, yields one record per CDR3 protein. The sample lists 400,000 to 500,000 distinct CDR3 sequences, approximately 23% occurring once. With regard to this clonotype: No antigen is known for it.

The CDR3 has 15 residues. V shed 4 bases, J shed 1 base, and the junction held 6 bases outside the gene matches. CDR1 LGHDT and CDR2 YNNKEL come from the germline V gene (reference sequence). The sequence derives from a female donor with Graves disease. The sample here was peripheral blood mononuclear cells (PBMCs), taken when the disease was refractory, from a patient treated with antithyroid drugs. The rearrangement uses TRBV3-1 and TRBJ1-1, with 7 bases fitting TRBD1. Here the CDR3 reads CASSPLRTGNTEAFF. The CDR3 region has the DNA TGTGCCAGCAGCCCCCTTCGGACAGGGAACACTGAAGCTTTCTTT.